The clone carrying this T cell receptor (beta chain) appeared many times. The antigen is undetermined. This entry comes from a study of response to subunit inactivated influenza vaccine. Study conclusions and caveats: The study's authors posited that every seasonal influenza vaccination enlists few new T cells.

TCRdb used MiXCR to reprocess the RT-PCR reads, holding one entry per CDR3 protein. Among around 530,000 distinct CDR3 sequences listed, about 15% were seen once. Germline V gene sequence: CDR1 SGHRS, CDR2 YFSETQ. This CDR3 has 18 amino acids. V dropped 0 bases and J dropped 0; count of bases not matched to a gene: 9. Sequenced material: CD4+ T cells sorted from PBMCs, taken 23 months after vaccination. The chain uses TRBV5-1 and TRBJ1-3; TRBD1 matches 7 bases. This TCR derives from a man aged 50 to 75 who received an inactivated influenza vaccine. The CDR3 protein is CASSLVGTVLGSGNTIYF. The CDR3 DNA follows: TGCGCCAGCAGCTTGGTCGGGACAGTTCTCGGCTCTGGAAACACCATATATTTT. Supplemented by reference TRBV5-1 and TRBJ1-3, the full variable domain reads KAGVTQTPRYLIKTRGQQVTLSCSPISGHRSVSWYQQTPGQGLQFLFEYFSETQRNKGNFPGRFSGRQFSNSRSEMNVSTLELGDSALYLCASSLVGTVLGSGNTIYFGEGSWLTVV.